A selection of T cell receptor beta chains follows, all from one sample in a study of CD8+ T cells in alopecia areata. Libraries were prepared by immunoSEQ multiplex PCR; TCRdb keeps only in-frame clonotypes and omits some of them. Of 140,000 or so clones listed, approximately 51% are singletons. The source was CD4+ T cells sorted from blood, collected at week 0. The receptors here all came from a human donor with alopecia areata. The CDR3 runs from the conserved cysteine through the conserved F or W. The D gene is left open where the match is weak. Rows may omit the clone size; those that give it use once, few, many or a size class.

DNA | CDR3 | J | V | D | size
TGTGCCTGGAGTGCCCGACAGGGGGGGACTGAAGCTTTCTTT | CAWSARQGGTEAFF | TRBJ1-1 | TRBV30 | TRBD1 | -
TGTGCCAGCAGCTTGTTAGGGACCCAAGAGACCCAGTACTTC | CASSLLGTQETQYF | TRBJ2-5 | TRBV7-8 | - | once
TGTGCCAGCAGCTTGGCCCCGGGACAGTACTACGAGCAGTACTTC | CASSLAPGQYYEQYF | TRBJ2-7 | TRBV5-5 | TRBD1 | few
TGCGCCAGCAGCCGACAAGGATCAGCCGTTAATGAAAAACTGTTTTTT | CASSRQGSAVNEKLFF | TRBJ1-4 | TRBV4-1 | - | -
TGTGCCTGGAGTAGGCGAGGGTCTATCACAGATACGCAGTATTTT | CAWSRRGSITDTQYF | TRBJ2-3 | TRBV30 | - | few
TGCGCCAGCAGCCAAGAAGGCAGGGTTGGCTATGGCTACACCTTC | CASSQEGRVGYGYTF | TRBJ1-2 | TRBV4-1 | - | -
TGTGCCACCAGCAGAGGCGCGGGACAGAGTTATACCTTGACCTACGAGCAGTACTTC | CATSRGAGQSYTLTYEQYF | TRBJ2-7 | TRBV15 | - | -
TGCGCCAGCAGGCACCGGGGGATAGAGGAGCAGTACTTC | CASRHRGIEEQYF | TRBJ2-7 | TRBV23-1 | - | -
TGTGCCAGCAGCCCCGGGCCACGGCAAGAGACCCAGTACTTC | CASSPGPRQETQYF | TRBJ2-5 | TRBV9 | - | -
TGTGCCAGTAGTTATCGGACAGGGGGGTCTGGGGCCAACGTCCTGACTTTC | CASSYRTGGSGANVLTF | TRBJ2-6 | TRBV19 | TRBD1 | -
TGCAGCGTTGGCGCTAATGAAAAACTGTTTTTT | CSVGANEKLFF | TRBJ1-4 | TRBV29-1 | - | -
TGTGCCAGCAAAGCTGGACTTTCCTCCTACAATGAGCAGTTCTTC | CASKAGLSSYNEQFF | TRBJ2-1 | TRBV9 | - | -
TGCAGCGTTGGTCAGGGCTACTACGAGCAGTACTTC | CSVGQGYYEQYF | TRBJ2-7 | TRBV29-1 | - | -
TGCGCCAGCAGCGGCCGGACAGGGGGAGAGACCCAGTACTTC | CASSGRTGGETQYF | TRBJ2-5 | TRBV5-1 | TRBD1 | -
TGTGCCTGGCGTGTCTTCGGGACACAAGATGGCTACACCTTC | CAWRVFGTQDGYTF | TRBJ1-2 | TRBV30 | - | -
TGTGCCAGCAGTTCCAGTCGGGTTGGCAAAAACATTCAGTACTTC | CASSSSRVGKNIQYF | TRBJ2-4 | TRBV6-6 | - | -
TGTGCCAGTCGACTAGCGGGAGGTTTCGAGCAGTACTTC | CASRLAGGFEQYF | TRBJ2-7 | TRBV19 | TRBD2 | -
TGCAGCGTTGACATAGCAAATGAGCAGTTCTTC | CSVDIANEQFF | TRBJ2-1 | TRBV29-1 | - | -
TGTGCCAGCAGCTTGCTAGCGGGAAGGTACTACGAGCAGTACTTC | CASSLLAGRYYEQYF | TRBJ2-7 | TRBV11-2 | TRBD2 | -
TGTGCCAGCAGCTCACAGGGGGAAAAACTGTTTTTT | CASSSQGEKLFF | TRBJ1-4 | TRBV7-2 | TRBD1 | few
TGCAGCGCTAGACTAGGTAACATTCAGTACTTC | CSARLGNIQYF | TRBJ2-4 | TRBV29-1 | - | few
TGCAGCGTGCGATGGGACACTGAAGCTTTCTTT | CSVRWDTEAFF | TRBJ1-1 | TRBV29-1 | - | -
TGCAGCGCGGACGATAGCGGGAGGACGCAGTATTTT | CSADDSGRTQYF | TRBJ2-3 | TRBV29-1 | TRBD2 | -
TGCAGCGCCGGGACAGACGCAGATACGCAGTATTTT | CSAGTDADTQYF | TRBJ2-3 | TRBV29-1 | TRBD1 | -
TGTGCCACCAGCAGGACAAGCGGGGGCTCCTACAATGAGCAGTTCTTC | CATSRTSGGSYNEQFF | TRBJ2-1 | TRBV15 | TRBD2 | -
TGTGCCTGGAGGGGACAGGGGCATGGGGGCGAGCAGTACTTC | CAWRGQGHGGEQYF | TRBJ2-7 | TRBV30 | TRBD1 | -
TGTGCCAGCGCGCATGTCCGAACAGTAGCTAAGAATCAGCCCCAGCATTTT | CASAHVRTVAKNQPQHF | TRBJ1-5 | TRBV25-1 | - | few
TGTGCCAGTAGTATCGGGACAGGTGGTAGTGAAAAACTGTTTTTT | CASSIGTGGSEKLFF | TRBJ1-4 | TRBV19 | TRBD1 | -
TGTGCCTGGAGTGTACGTGGGCGAACTGAAGCTTTCTTT | CAWSVRGRTEAFF | TRBJ1-1 | TRBV30 | - | few